The text below deals with one T cell receptor (beta chain). The antigen remains undetermined. Sequencing of the DNA from cultured CD4+ T cells was carried out with the Oncomine TCR Beta short-read assay. It was from cultured CD4+ T cells that genomic DNA was extracted. One entry per CDR3 protein results from TCRdb running MiXCR on the PCR reads. The sample lists approximately 15,000 distinct CDR3 sequences, 51% occurring once. The sample belongs to a study of vaccination and CD4 T cells after COVID-19. Germline V gives CDR1 MGHDK, CDR2 SYGVNS. V lost 7 bases to trimming and J lost 4 bases, with 14 bases between them. The CDR3 has 14 amino acids. Stated treatment: approximately nine-day PBMC culture with coronavirus spike peptide pools or control peptides (ViraFEST assay).

This chain connects TRBV25-1 to TRBJ2-1; possibly TRBD1 or TRBD2 for D (5 bases each). The clonotype originates from a human donor who had recovered from COVID-19. The sample comprised CD4+ T cells from blood, cultured in vitro. CDR3: CASMGPREYNEQFF. Here the CDR3 DNA reads TGTGCCAGCATGGGACCCAGGGAGTACAATGAGCAGTTCTTC.